The entry that follows covers one T cell receptor (beta chain) sequence. Its antigen specificity is not known. No base qualities exist here, and no much larger clone lies one base off it. Genomic DNA was isolated from the sorted cells so that the TCRbeta CDR3 region could be sequenced. The immunoSEQ Assay was used to sequence the TCRbeta CDR3 regions. Not all clones reach the TCRdb copy of this immuneACCESS table, which keeps in-frame sequences only. Checked studies attribute under half of the gap to unresolved V genes and leave the rest unexplained. The sample table contains 65,000 to 80,000 clones; only one count was recorded for over 80% of them. The top ten clones comprise about 14% of the sample. The data originate from a study of OX40 agonist ivuxolimab in advanced cancers. Regarding the study in general: The costimulatory receptor OX40 (CD134) was targeted by ivuxolimab, a fully human IgG2 agonistic monoclonal antibody. Intravenous ivuxolimab was administered to patients every 2 weeks at six dose levels: 0.01, 0.1, 0.3, 1.5, 3 and 10 mg/kg. Among the roughly 50 dose-escalation patients, about 20 had hepatocellular carcinoma, 15 or so melanoma, 9 renal cell carcinoma and 9 head and neck cancer. In the dose-escalation cohort, roughly four fifths of patients were male, and the mean age was approximately 60 years, with a range of about 23 to 85. Patients were allowed to have had prior anti-PD-1, anti-PD-L1 or anti-CTLA-4 therapy, and approximately 37% of the dose-escalation patients had been treated with checkpoint inhibitors. Partial responses occurred in three dose-escalation patients: two with cutaneous melanoma and one with hepatocellular carcinoma. The purpose of peripheral TCRbeta sequencing was to test whether ivuxolimab changed TCR sequence diversity and led to clonal T-cell expansion. The paper covers the monotherapy dose-escalation part of the phase I ivuxolimab trial, which included N = 52 patients. Broad study findings and their caveats: After ivuxolimab, more expanded clones were found on average in CD8+ T cells than in CD4+ T cells. Clonal expansion of both CD4+ and CD8+ blood T cells was observed from baseline to week 6 at doses 0.1 to 3.0 mg/kg. In the 0.1-3.0 mg/kg groups, partial responders had among the lowest normalized peripheral clonal expansion, particularly in CD8+ T cells. The antigen specificity of the peripheral T cells that underwent clonal expansion was not determined. Low levels of normalized T-cell clonal expansion were also shown by some nonresponding patients.

The trial excluded patients who had a history of autoimmune disease or who were on systemic immunosuppression. Peripheral blood for TCR sequencing was drawn from every dose cohort at baseline, at cycle 4 day 1 and at cycle 7 day 1. The samples were drawn from a first-in-human, open-label, multicenter phase I dose-escalation trial of ivuxolimab. Adults with locally advanced or metastatic melanoma, renal cell, hepatocellular, or head and neck squamous cell carcinoma were enrolled in the trial. Before TCR sequencing, CD4+ T cells and CD8+ T cells from peripheral blood were sorted into separate populations. Its CDR3 holds 14 amino acids, cysteine through phenylalanine. Only the CDR3 DNA is retained, 42 bases long and in frame from the first base. As encoded in the germline V gene, CDR1 is LGHNA while CDR2 is YSLEER. At the junction V is shortened by 1 base and J by 6 bases, with 9 bases in between.

This material consisted of CD4+ or CD8+ T cells sorted from blood, taken in a trial of the OX40 agonist ivuxolimab. The TCR sequence derives from an adult with an advanced solid tumor such as melanoma, head and neck, liver or kidney cancer. The sequence is built from TRBV4-3 and TRBJ2-2; the D gene assignment is ambiguous. The CDR3 reads CASSQGRVAGELFF. The DNA is as follows: TGCGCCAGCAGCCAAGGCCGGGTTGCCGGGGAGCTGTTTTTT.